This entry is about one TCR beta chain. Its cognate antigen is unknown. These data belong to a study of OX40 agonist ivuxolimab in advanced cancers. The overall study: Ivuxolimab was administered intravenously to patients at 0.01 to 10 mg/kg every 2 weeks.

The V segment lost 6 bases and the J segment 5 bases; nucleotides outside the gene matches: 9. Per the germline V gene, CDR1 is SNHLY and CDR2 is FYNNEI. This CDR3 is built from 14 residues. General study results and limits: Partial responders receiving 0.1-3.0 mg/kg showed among the lowest clonal expansion. Part of the nonresponder group also had normalized T-cell clonal expansion that was low.

Here immunoSEQ multiplex PCR was the method, and the copy in TCRdb shows in-frame clones only, minus some. The sample holds roughly 75,000 clones; about four fifths are singletons and the top ten take about 0.8%. The sequencing used CD4+ or CD8+ T cells sorted from blood, collected in a trial of the OX40 agonist ivuxolimab. The genes are TRBV2 and TRBJ2-7; TRBD1 aligns across 8 bases. The TCR sequence derives from an adult with an advanced solid tumor such as melanoma, head and neck, liver or kidney cancer. CDR3 loop: CASRSDRAVNEQYF. For the CDR3, the DNA is TGTGCCAGCAGATCGGACAGGGCGGTAAACGAGCAGTACTTC.